This T cell receptor beta chain was identified during a study of cytomegalovirus exposure and HLA in healthy donors. General observations from the study: Investigators reported around 150 TCR beta chains as tied to cytomegalovirus.

Germline V lookup: CDR1 SGDLS, CDR2 YYNGEE. CDR3 length: 17 amino acids. J gave up 5 bases and V 4 bases, and 13 bases lay outside the gene matches. A word on this clone: Its antigen is currently unknown.

Assay used: immunoSEQ multiplex PCR; TCRdb lists only in-frame clones, some missing. Of about 160,000 clones in the sample, approximately 86% are singletons; the top ten hold approximately 2.4%. This TCR derives from a young man in good health and CMV-seropositive. The V and J genes are TRBV9 and TRBJ2-5; 11 bases match TRBD2. The specimen sequenced was PBMCs. The chain's CDR3 is CASSNLAGGPGGETQYF. The CDR3 nucleotides are TGTGCCAGCAGCAATCTAGCGGGGGGACCGGGAGGGGAGACCCAGTACTTC.